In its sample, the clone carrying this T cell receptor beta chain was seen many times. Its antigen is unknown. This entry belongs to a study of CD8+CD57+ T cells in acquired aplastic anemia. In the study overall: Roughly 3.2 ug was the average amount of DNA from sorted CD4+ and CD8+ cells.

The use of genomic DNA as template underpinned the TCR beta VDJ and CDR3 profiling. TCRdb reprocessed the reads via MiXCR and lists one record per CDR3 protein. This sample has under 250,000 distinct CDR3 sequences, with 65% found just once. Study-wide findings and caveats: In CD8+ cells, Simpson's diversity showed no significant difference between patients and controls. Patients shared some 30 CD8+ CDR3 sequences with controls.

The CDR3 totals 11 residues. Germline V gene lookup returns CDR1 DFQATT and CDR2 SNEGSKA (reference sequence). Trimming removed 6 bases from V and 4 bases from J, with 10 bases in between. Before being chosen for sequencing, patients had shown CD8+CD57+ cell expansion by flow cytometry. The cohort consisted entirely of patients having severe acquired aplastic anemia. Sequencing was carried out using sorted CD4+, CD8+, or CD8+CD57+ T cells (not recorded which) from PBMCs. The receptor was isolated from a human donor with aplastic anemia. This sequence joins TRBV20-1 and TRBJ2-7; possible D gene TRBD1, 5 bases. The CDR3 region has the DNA TGCAGTGCAAATCAGGGATACGAGCAGTACTTC. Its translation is CSANQGYEQYF.